A selection of T cell receptor beta chains follows, all from one sample in a study of blood T cell repertoires in COVID-19. Assay used: immunoSEQ multiplex PCR; TCRdb lists only in-frame clones, some missing. The sample has 350,000 to 400,000 clones, more than 75% seen once. The sequenced material came from PBMCs or T cells enriched from blood (not recorded which). The receptors shown here come from a woman aged 25 to 39 with acute COVID-19. The CDR3 runs from the conserved cysteine through the conserved F or W. The order of the fields is D gene, clone size, V gene, J gene, CDR3 protein, CDR3 DNA. The D gene is left open where the match is weak. The listing skips clone size in some rows; elsewhere it reads once, few, many or a size class.

D gene: .
clone size: .
V gene: TRBV11-1
J gene: TRBJ2-7
CDR3 protein: CASSLDPGVNYEQYF
CDR3 DNA: TGTGCCAGCAGCTTAGACCCCGGGGTCAATTACGAGCAGTACTTC

D gene: TRBD1
clone size: .
V gene: TRBV27
J gene: TRBJ2-7
CDR3 protein: CASSPGQGLGEQYF
CDR3 DNA: TGTGCCAGCAGTCCCGGACAGGGGCTCGGCGAGCAGTACTTC

D gene: .
clone size: .
V gene: TRBV6-5
J gene: TRBJ1-6
CDR3 protein: CASGIITGSSPLHF
CDR3 DNA: TGTGCCAGCGGAATTATCACCGGTAGCTCACCCCTCCACTTT

D gene: TRBD1
clone size: .
V gene: TRBV5-5
J gene: TRBJ2-7
CDR3 protein: CASLGQYYEQYF
CDR3 DNA: TGTGCCAGCCTGGGACAGTACTACGAGCAGTACTTC

D gene: .
clone size: .
V gene: TRBV19
J gene: TRBJ1-5
CDR3 protein: CASSIIGVSNQPQHF
CDR3 DNA: TGTGCCAGTAGTATTATCGGGGTAAGCAATCAGCCCCAGCATTTT

D gene: .
clone size: .
V gene: TRBV12-3/TRBV12-4
J gene: TRBJ2-3
CDR3 protein: CASSQGQGDTQYF
CDR3 DNA: TGTGCCAGCAGTCAGGGGCAGGGAGATACGCAGTATTTT

D gene: .
clone size: .
V gene: TRBV3-1/TRBV3-2
J gene: TRBJ1-2
CDR3 protein: CASSQGDPRRPGYTF
CDR3 DNA: TGTGCCAGCAGCCAAGGAGACCCCCGGCGGCCTGGCTACACCTTC

D gene: TRBD2
clone size: .
V gene: TRBV2
J gene: TRBJ2-1
CDR3 protein: CASKELAGGPNEQFF
CDR3 DNA: TGTGCCAGCAAGGAACTAGCGGGGGGGCCCAATGAGCAGTTCTTC

D gene: .
clone size: .
V gene: TRBV14
J gene: TRBJ1-1
CDR3 protein: CASSQDRNTEAFF
CDR3 DNA: TGTGCCAGCAGCCAAGATCGTAACACTGAAGCTTTCTTT

D gene: TRBD2
clone size: few
V gene: TRBV7-9
J gene: TRBJ2-1
CDR3 protein: CASSDLAGGDNEQFF
CDR3 DNA: TGTGCCAGCAGCGACCTAGCGGGGGGGGACAATGAGCAGTTCTTC

D gene: .
clone size: .
V gene: TRBV12-5
J gene: TRBJ2-7
CDR3 protein: CASGLSTGGEQYF
CDR3 DNA: TGTGCTAGTGGTTTGTCGACTGGTGGGGAGCAGTACTTC

D gene: .
clone size: .
V gene: TRBV6-1
J gene: TRBJ2-7
CDR3 protein: CASSEGGDSPGGQYF
CDR3 DNA: TGTGCCAGCAGTGAAGGGGGGGACAGCCCCGGTGGGCAGTACTTC

D gene: TRBD1
clone size: .
V gene: TRBV18
J gene: TRBJ1-1
CDR3 protein: CASSPRQGAGTEAFF
CDR3 DNA: TGTGCCAGCTCACCAAGGCAGGGGGCGGGCACTGAAGCTTTCTTT

D gene: TRBD1
clone size: .
V gene: TRBV27
J gene: TRBJ1-4
CDR3 protein: CASRTGGRNEKLFF
CDR3 DNA: TGTGCCAGCAGAACAGGGGGCCGGAATGAAAAACTGTTTTTT

D gene: TRBD2
clone size: once
V gene: TRBV24-1
J gene: TRBJ2-1
CDR3 protein: CATGTSVEQFF
CDR3 DNA: TGTGCCACCGGGACTAGCGTTGAGCAGTTCTTC

D gene: TRBD1
clone size: .
V gene: TRBV7-2
J gene: TRBJ2-3
CDR3 protein: CASSLRQGVVDTQYF
CDR3 DNA: TGTGCCAGCAGCTTAAGACAGGGCGTTGTGGATACGCAGTATTTT

D gene: TRBD1
clone size: few
V gene: TRBV7-8
J gene: TRBJ2-7
CDR3 protein: CASSRYRGHEQYF
CDR3 DNA: TGTGCCAGCAGCCGGTACAGGGGACACGAGCAGTACTTC

D gene: .
clone size: .
V gene: TRBV3-1/TRBV3-2
J gene: TRBJ2-5
CDR3 protein: CASSQQGSAETQYF
CDR3 DNA: TGTGCCAGCAGCCAACAGGGGTCGGCAGAGACCCAGTACTTC

D gene: .
clone size: .
V gene: TRBV9
J gene: TRBJ2-7
CDR3 protein: CASSPLGHLAYEQYF
CDR3 DNA: TGTGCCAGCAGCCCCTTGGGGCACCTGGCCTACGAGCAGTACTTC

D gene: .
clone size: .
V gene: TRBV10-3
J gene: TRBJ1-5
CDR3 protein: CAISVGEGGGNQPQHF
CDR3 DNA: TGTGCCATCAGTGTAGGAGAAGGGGGAGGCAATCAGCCCCAGCATTTT

D gene: TRBD1
clone size: .
V gene: TRBV6-5
J gene: TRBJ1-6
CDR3 protein: CASRQTGGVNSPLHF
CDR3 DNA: TGTGCCAGCAGACAAACAGGGGGAGTTAATTCACCCCTCCACTTT

D gene: .
clone size: .
V gene: TRBV7-3
J gene: TRBJ2-1
CDR3 protein: CASSSTVASYNEQFF
CDR3 DNA: TGTGCCAGCAGCTCGACAGTCGCTTCCTACAATGAGCAGTTCTTC

D gene: TRBD1
clone size: .
V gene: TRBV9
J gene: TRBJ2-5
CDR3 protein: CASSSGTGEILETQYF
CDR3 DNA: TGTGCCAGCAGCAGCGGGACAGGGGAAATTCTAGAGACCCAGTACTTC

D gene: .
clone size: .
V gene: TRBV19
J gene: TRBJ1-5
CDR3 protein: CASKRGSNQPQHF
CDR3 DNA: TGTGCCAGTAAACGGGGGAGCAATCAGCCCCAGCATTTT